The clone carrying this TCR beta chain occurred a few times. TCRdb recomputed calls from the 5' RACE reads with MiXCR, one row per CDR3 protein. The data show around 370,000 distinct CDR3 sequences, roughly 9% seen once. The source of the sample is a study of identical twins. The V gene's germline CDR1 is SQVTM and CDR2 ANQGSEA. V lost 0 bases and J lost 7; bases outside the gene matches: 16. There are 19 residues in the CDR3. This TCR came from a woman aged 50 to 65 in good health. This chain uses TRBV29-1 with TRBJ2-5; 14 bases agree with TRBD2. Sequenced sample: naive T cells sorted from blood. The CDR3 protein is CSVEDLLTSGRAPVGTQYF. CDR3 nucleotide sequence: TGCAGCGTTGAAGATCTTCTGACTAGCGGGAGGGCCCCGGTGGGGACCCAGTACTTC.